Following are 29 T cell receptor beta chains from one sample sequenced in a study of long-term antiretroviral therapy in people with HIV. Version v3.0 of the immunoSEQ assay was performed at survey level. Sequencing used immunoSEQ multiplex PCR; TCRdb keeps in-frame clones, though not all of them. There are about 16,000 clones in the sample; about 95% occur only once, and about 1.4% lies in the top ten. The sample was unsorted PBMCs, taken approximately 11 years after starting antiretroviral therapy. The receptors come from a man aged 30 to 39 with HIV.

The V call is TRBV11-2, the J call TRBJ1-3, with D possibly being TRBD1 (5 bases). The CDR3 runs to 15 residues. Germline CDR1 reads SGHAT; CDR2 reads FQNNGV. V lost 3 bases, J lost 0 bases, and 9 bases lay in between. Here the CDR3 DNA reads TGTGCCAGCAGCTTCCAGGGAGGCTCTGGAAACACCATATATTTT. It specifies CASSFQGGSGNTIYF.

This rearrangement joins TRBV19 to TRBJ1-1, with D possibly TRBD1 on 5 matching bases. Germline lookup yields CDR1 LNHDA and CDR2 SQIVND (reference sequence). The V end was cut by 4 bases, the J end by 6 bases, with 9 bases between. The CDR3 is 12 residues long. The CDR3 loop is CASSTGGSEAFF. CDR3 nucleotides: TGTGCCAGTAGTACTGGGGGTTCTGAAGCTTTCTTT.

The chain combines TRBV18 with TRBJ1-1, with 7 bases that match TRBD1. The CDR3 is 12 residues long. V was clipped by 5 bases and J by 6 bases; unmatched bases: 3. Germline values: CDR1 KGHSH, CDR2 LQKENI. The CDR3 loop is CASSYGTAEAFF. The CDR3 nucleotides are TGTGCCAGCTCATACGGGACAGCTGAAGCTTTCTTT.

V usage is TRBV27 and J usage is TRBJ2-7; unclear D gene. V lost 0 bases and J lost 2, with 5 bases in between. Germline CDR1 MNHEY, CDR2 SMNVEV (reference sequence). This CDR3 is built from 13 residues. In DNA, the CDR3 is TGTGCCAGCAGTTTATCCGATGCCTACGAGCAGTACTTC. Translating it yields CASSLSDAYEQYF.

The gene calls are TRBV7-2 and TRBJ1-6, with unresolved D. Deletions cut 0 bases from V and 0 bases from J, with 6 bases between. Germline values: CDR1 SGHTA, CDR2 FQGNSA. The length of the CDR3 is 16 residues. The DNA of the CDR3 is TGTGCCAGCAGCTTAGCCGGTTACTCCTATAATTCACCCCTCCACTTT. The encoded protein is CASSLAGYSYNSPLHF.

The rearrangement joins TRBV9 to TRBJ1-3; 7 bases fit TRBD1. CDR1 is SGDLS, CDR2 YYNGEE, per germline. V lost 3 bases, J lost 2 bases, and 5 bases stayed unmatched. The CDR3 consists of 15 residues. The CDR3: CASSGQGSPGNTIYF. CDR3 DNA: TGTGCCAGCAGCGGACAGGGTTCACCTGGAAACACCATATATTTT.

The chain uses TRBV4-2 and TRBJ1-1; 9 bases are shared with TRBD1. The CDR3 length is 14 residues. Germline CDR1 reads LGHNA; CDR2 reads YNFKEQ. V was pared by 5 bases and J by 3 bases, with 4 bases of the junction left unmatched. CDR3 sequence reads: CASSGDREDTEAFF. The CDR3, as DNA: TGTGCCAGCAGCGGGGACAGGGAGGACACTGAAGCTTTCTTT.

The chain employs TRBV6-4 and TRBJ2-3; 15 positions match TRBD2. The CDR3 totals 18 residues. Germline lookup yields CDR1 MRHNA and CDR2 SNTAGT. V lost 5 bases and J lost 0; bases outside the gene matches: 6. The DNA of the CDR3 is TGTGCCAGCAGTATTACTGGACTAGCGGGGGGGAGCACAGATACGCAGTATTTT. It specifies CASSITGLAGGSTDTQYF.

V gene TRBV7-8 combines with J gene TRBJ2-3, with D perhaps being TRBD1 or TRBD2 (5 bases each). V lost 5 bases and J 0 bases, leaving 15 bases between the germline ends. This CDR3 is built from 16 residues. CDR1 SGHVS and CDR2 FQNEAQ come from the germline V gene. CDR3 residues: CASSVRGQGSTDTQYF. In nucleotides, the CDR3 is TGTGCCAGCAGCGTTAGAGGGCAGGGCAGCACAGATACGCAGTATTTT.

This clone came up once. The V and J genes are TRBV4-2 and TRBJ2-3; 12 nucleotides align to TRBD2. CDR1 and CDR2 from the germline V gene are LGHNA and YNFKEQ. CDR3 length: 16 residues. After removal of 4 bases from V and 0 bases from J, the junction contained 2 bases not matched to a gene. The chain's CDR3 is CASSPTSGGSTDTQYF. The CDR3 DNA reads as TGTGCCAGCAGCCCGACTAGCGGGGGAAGCACAGATACGCAGTATTTT.

The count of this clone is one. This rearrangement joins TRBV19 to TRBJ1-2; D may be TRBD1 (6 bases). Germline lookup yields CDR1 LNHDA and CDR2 SQIVND (reference sequence). V lost 10 bases and J 7 bases, leaving 13 bases between the germline ends. CDR3 size: 11 residues. CDR3 sequence reads: CATLQGLGYTF. DNA for the CDR3: TGTGCCACTTTACAGGGACTTGGCTACACCTTC. Combining the CDR3 with reference TRBV19 and TRBJ1-2 gives the whole variable domain DGGITQSPKYLFRKEGQNVTLSCEQNLNHDAMYWYRQDPGQGLRLIYYSQIVNDFQKGDIAEGYSVSREKKESFPLTVTSAQKNPTAFYLCATLQGLGYTFGSGTRLTVV.

The rearrangement uses TRBV30 and TRBJ1-5; D perhaps matches TRBD1 (5 bases). Germline V gene lookup returns CDR1 GTSNPN and CDR2 SVGIG (reference sequence). V lost 1 base, J lost 5 bases, and 9 bases lay in between. The CDR3 runs to 13 residues. CDR3 DNA sequence: TGTGCCTGGAGTGGCCAAGGGGATCAGCCCCAGCATTTT. Protein: CAWSGQGDQPQHF.

Concerning this clone: Additional DNA sequences in this sample encode the identical CDR3. The chain recombines TRBV6-1 with TRBJ1-4; no firm D call. CDR1 is MNHNS and CDR2 is SASEGT in the germline V gene. V shed 2 bases and J shed 7 bases, with 17 bases lying between them. The CDR3 is 16 amino acids. The CDR3: CASSENVGEGGEKLFF. The CDR3 DNA reads as TGTGCCAGCAGTGAAAATGTAGGAGAGGGCGGTGAAAAACTGTTTTTT.

The chain carries TRBV5-1 and TRBJ2-1; 8 positions match TRBD1. The V gene's germline CDR1 is SGHRS and CDR2 YFSETQ. V shed 3 bases and J 3 bases; nucleotides not matched to a gene: 5. This CDR3 spans 15 amino acids. CDR3 DNA sequence: TGCGCCAGCAGCTCGCGGGACAGGTTCTACAATGAGCAGTTCTTC. As protein: CASSSRDRFYNEQFF.

This clone was observed a single time. The V gene is TRBV20-1, the J gene TRBJ1-2; the D is unclear. This CDR3 spans 10 amino acids. The germline V gene encodes CDR1 DFQATT and CDR2 SNEGSKA (reference sequence). V lost 2 bases and J lost 3, with 1 base in between. The CDR3 bases are TGCAGTGCTAGACACTATGGCTACACCTTC. Translation gives CSARHYGYTF.

The chain joins TRBV7-6 to TRBJ1-5; 8 bases are shared with TRBD1. Germline loops: CDR1 SGHVS, CDR2 FNYEAQ. V shed 1 base and J 4 bases; nucleotides not matched to a gene: 3. The CDR3 spans 15 residues. The CDR3 loop reads CASSLGTGGNQPQHF. The CDR3 DNA follows: TGTGCCAGCAGCTTAGGCACAGGGGGAAATCAGCCCCAGCATTTT.

The genes are TRBV7-2 and TRBJ1-4; no definite D call. Germline V gene data show CDR1 as SGHTA and CDR2 as FQGNSA. V lost 2 bases, J lost 3 bases, and 7 bases lay in between. This CDR3 is 14 amino acids long. CDR3 DNA: TGTGCCAGCAGCTTAAGCACAGCTAATGAAAAACTGTTTTTT. Translating it yields CASSLSTANEKLFF.

The chain employs TRBV6-5 and TRBJ2-5; the D is unclear. The CDR3 sequence is 12 residues long. Germline V gene lookup returns CDR1 MNHEY and CDR2 SVGAGI. Trimming shortened V by 10 bases and J by 0 bases, and 9 bases separated the two germline ends. The chain's CDR3 is CATIGYQETQYF. As DNA, the CDR3 is TGTGCCACCATAGGTTACCAAGAGACCCAGTACTTC.

The J gene is TRBJ1-5, the V gene TRBV18; TRBD1 agrees at 8 bases. J lost 4 bases, V lost 3 bases, and 2 bases had no gene match. There are 14 residues in the CDR3. CDR1 and CDR2 (germline): KGHSH, LQKENI. For the CDR3, the DNA is TGTGCCAGCTCACCGGGACAGGAGAATCAGCCCCAGCATTTT. Translation: CASSPGQENQPQHF.

The rearrangement links TRBV28 to TRBJ1-5; no reliable D call. CDR1 is MDHEN, CDR2 SYDVKM, per germline. The V end was cut by 2 bases, the J end by 5 bases, with 7 bases between. The CDR3 spans 13 residues. CDR3 region: CASSLPPHQPQHF. The CDR3 nucleotides read TGTGCCAGCAGTTTACCCCCTCATCAGCCCCAGCATTTT.

Only a few counts were recorded for this clone. The CDR3 region is CASSHPDELLYGYTF. The CDR3 bases are TGTGCCAGCAGCCATCCCGACGAGCTTCTTTATGGCTACACCTTC. The chain links TRBV4-2 to TRBJ1-2; D unresolved. Looked up from germline, CDR1 is LGHNA and CDR2 is YNFKEQ. V gave up 3 bases and J gave up 5 bases, with 16 bases separating them. This CDR3 has 15 residues.

The V call is TRBV4-2, the J call TRBJ1-1, with a tentative D call TRBD1 (5 bases). Trimming took off 4 bases at V and 2 bases at J, with 14 bases between the two ends. Germline lookup yields CDR1 LGHNA and CDR2 YNFKEQ. The CDR3 has 15 amino acids. CDR3 nucleotide sequence: TGTGCCAGCAGCCTCCGCAGGGACGCTAACACTGAAGCTTTCTTT. It specifies CASSLRRDANTEAFF.

The J gene is TRBJ2-7, the V gene TRBV29-1, with unresolved D. The V and J ends lost 5 bases and 0 bases respectively, with 14 bases between them. The CDR3 has 14 amino acids. The germline CDR1 and CDR2 sequences are SQVTM and ANQGSEA. The CDR3 DNA sequence: TGCAGCGTTACCCCCCCCACCTCCTCCTACGAGCAGTACTTC. This translates into CSVTPPTSSYEQYF.

The chain carries TRBV5-1 and TRBJ1-5; 8 positions match TRBD1. The germline V gene has CDR1 SGHRS and CDR2 YFSETQ. The CDR3 is 15 residues long. With V trimmed by 4 bases and J by 4 bases, 7 bases remained unmatched. CDR3 in DNA: TGCGCCAGCAGCGTAACAGGGGGAAGTAATCAGCCCCAGCATTTT. Its translation is CASSVTGGSNQPQHF.

The V call is TRBV5-8, the J call TRBJ2-5; possible D gene TRBD1, 6 bases. Germline CDR1 is SGHTS and CDR2 is YDEGEE. Trimming cost V 2 bases and J 1 base, with 9 bases left between them. The CDR3 sequence is 14 residues long. The chain's CDR3 is CASSLTGSQETQYF. CDR3 nucleotide sequence: TGTGCCAGCAGCTTAACAGGGTCCCAAGAGACCCAGTACTTC.

The J gene is TRBJ2-7, the V gene TRBV7-2; 7 bases are shared with TRBD1. The CDR3 has 14 residues. CDR1 and CDR2 from the germline V gene are SGHTA and FQGNSA. The J segment lost 1 base and the V segment lost 4 bases, leaving 4 bases of the junction unmatched. CDR3 nucleotides: TGTGCCAGCAGCTCCCGGGACAGTTCCTACGAGCAGTACGTC. Translation gives CASSSRDSSYEQYV.

This chain links TRBV4-2 with TRBJ2-3, with 11 positions matching TRBD2. Germline V gene lookup returns CDR1 LGHNA and CDR2 YNFKEQ. The CDR3 totals 16 residues. V trimming: 5 bases; J trimming: 5 bases; junction bases outside the gene matches: 9. The CDR3 coding sequence is TGTGCCAGCAGCTCCCTAGCGGGGGGCGGGAAAGATACGCAGTATTTT. Its translation: CASSSLAGGGKDTQYF.

The genes are TRBV30 and TRBJ2-1, with 7 bases matching TRBD2. Germline CDR1 is GTSNPN and CDR2 is SVGIG (reference sequence). The V segment lost 7 bases and the J segment 9 bases; nucleotides outside the gene matches: 6. The length of the CDR3 is 11 residues. CDR3 in DNA: TGTGCCTACCAGACTAGCAGTGAGCAGTTCTTC. It encodes CAYQTSSEQFF. Full variable domain (rest looked up from reference TRBV30 and TRBJ2-1): SQTIHQWPATLVQPVGSPLSLECTVEGTSNPNLYWYRQAAGRGLQLLFYSVGIGQISSEVPQNLSASRPQDRQFILSSKKLLLSDSGFYLCAYQTSSEQFFGPGTRLTVL.

The chain links TRBV25-1 to TRBJ2-5; D uncertain. Germline V gene sequence: CDR1 MGHDK, CDR2 SYGVNS. Trimming cost V 5 bases and J 4 bases, with 2 bases left between them. CDR3 length equals 10 residues. DNA for the CDR3: TGTGCCAGCAGTACAGAGACCCAGTACTTC. Amino acids: CASSTETQYF.